This T cell receptor beta chain was observed in a study of cytomegalovirus exposure and HLA in healthy donors (dated by TCRdb to between 2016 and 2019). For the wider study: An earlier analysis of several hundred of the donors reported approximately 300 Gb of sequence data and around 120 million unique TCR beta sequences from about 200 million T cells. To decide whether each TCR beta V gene segment behaved as functional or pseudogenic, an earlier analysis of approximately 600 of the donors relied on high-throughput TCR beta sequencing. The later analysis used no new phenotypic data to find candidate immune exposures, relying instead on TCR beta sequences and their occurrence across donors. A few DR-DQ haplotypes were handled as single units for association and clustering because linkage in the cohort was strong. In addition to the first cohort of 666 subjects, a separate validation cohort of about 120 different subjects was used. Donor age, sex, ethnicity and CMV serostatus were collected together with the repertoire data. HLA typing covered class I and class II loci at four-digit resolution. Every discovery cohort repertoire had been produced on one sequencing platform. Across under 500 genotyped donors of the cohort, an average of roughly 250,000 unique TCR beta nucleotide sequences per donor were sequenced, and 15% to 20% of those sequences were non-productive. The aim of the study was to test whether cataloging public T cell receptors could identify signatures of past pathogen exposure. A later analysis re-analyzed previously published TCR beta repertoires from several hundred donors and added high-resolution HLA genotyping to study TCR occurrence patterns. The T cell repertoires of 700 or so subjects were profiled by immunosequencing and related to cytomegalovirus serostatus. To predict cytomegalovirus infection status, the study brought together high-throughput TCR immunosequencing, statistical association of individual TCRs with disease status, and machine learning. In a later genetic analysis, genome-wide SNP genotypes for about 55% of the roughly 670 donors were used, and that subset was treated as a discovery cohort. An early release that covered 500 to 800 HLA-typed donors contained about 300 gigabases of sequencing data and 70 million to 100 million unique TCR sequences. The number of typed donors differed by locus: about 620-640 for A, B, C, DRB1 and DQB1; 500 to 550 for DQA1; 606 for DPA1; and 400 to 480 for DPB1. Among the roughly 400 genotyped donors, around 81% belonged to the genetic ancestry cluster associated with self-reported Caucasian donors. Study-wide findings and limitations: A further reported finding was that TCR beta sequences accurately predicted the HLA-A and HLA-B alleles for most subjects in the first cohort. Across donors, most TCR sequences were observed very rarely, whereas some public TCRs were present in many individuals. The cohort was sequenced for TCR beta chains only, and without alpha or paired-chain data the features that could be detected were limited. A group of highly shared sequence variants was considered likely to be a technical artifact of the sequencing pipeline. In a later analysis, most CMV-associated TCR beta chains were found to appear HLA-restricted, with HLA associations seemingly driven largely by CMV exposure. A later analysis found that TCR association rates varied across HLA loci, with DRB1 alleles showing the most associated TCRs and HLA-C alleles the fewest. In a later analysis, HLA-associated TCR beta chains showed more clonal expansion and lower generation probabilities than non-associated chains that were equally common. The authors suggested that the approach could potentially be extended to other disease states and immunological phenotypes. Roughly uniform sequencing depth across donors was assumed in presence/absence analyses, although this assumption may not hold. The study listed 164 TCR beta chains as associated with cytomegalovirus. A few of the identified cytomegalovirus-associated TCR beta chains were confirmed in vitro to be specific for cytomegalovirus antigens. In both the original and validation cohorts, the classifier was reported to diagnose cytomegalovirus status with high specificity and sensitivity. Because counts were too low, roughly 17 rarely observed V segments, including chromosome 9 orphons, were left out of the earlier analysis of several hundred of the donors. Assigning TCR associations to individual alleles was difficult when HLA alleles, especially DR and DQ, strongly co-occurred. Specific HLA alleles were associated with roughly 16,000 TCR beta sequences at a false discovery rate of 0.05 in a later analysis. Broadly in line with IMGT annotations, most TCR beta V segments showed up in productive rearrangements about 87% or about 30% of the time in an earlier analysis of approximately 640 of the donors. In a later analysis, several top co-occurrence clusters were reported to appear linked to parvovirus B19, influenza, CMV and Epstein-Barr virus. Because some donors lacked HLA typing at each locus, the association tests relied only on the typed subset. According to a later genetic analysis, donors in an Asian-associated ancestry cluster had fewer N-insertions in productive TCRs than the approximately 690-donor mean. The only immune exposure information available for the cohort was CMV serostatus. A later genetic analysis associated a missense DCLRE1C variant with V-gene and J-gene trimming of TCR beta chains, and an independent cohort replicated the association. Linkage disequilibrium might explain the correlated functional status among segregating V segments, but an unknown experimental factor could not be excluded.

Libraries were built with the immunoSEQ multiplex PCR assay. A mixture of 60 forward primers for TCR Vbeta segments and 13 reverse primers for TCR Jbeta segments was used in the multiplex PCR. The CDR3 region of rearranged TCR beta genes was amplified from genomic DNA by a multiplex PCR assay. The Illumina HiSeq System was used to sequence the amplified TCR beta libraries as 87-base-pair reads. Per the authors' processing: Across the 500 to 850 repertoires, a later analysis counted around 80 million unique TCR beta chains, 9.5 million to 13 million of which were shared by at least two donors. To remove PCR and sequencing errors, raw reads were error-corrected and collapsed into unique sequences using a nearest-neighbor algorithm that merged closely related sequences. To assign V, D and J gene segments, CDR3 sequences were aligned to IMGT reference sequences. For a sequence to be retained, a match of at least six nucleotides was required to both a V gene segment and a J gene segment. Rearrangements were called productive when the CDR3 lacked stop codons and stayed in frame with V and J; all others were non-productive. CDR3 was defined by IMGT convention, running from the second conserved V-encoded cysteine to the conserved J-encoded phenylalanine. The earlier analysis of approximately 590 of the donors excluded any sequence lacking an unambiguous match to a single V gene segment. In an earlier analysis of roughly 500 of the donors, V segments were called functional above 56.7% productive rearrangements and were called segregating when the between-donor standard deviation exceeded 5%. A statistical classification framework was developed to diagnose cytomegalovirus status using the catalog of TCR beta chain sequences. A later analysis assigned V and J genes by comparing TCR nucleotide sequences with IMGT/GENE-DB human TR gene sequences. In a later analysis, CDR3 sequences and most-parsimonious VDJ recombination scenarios were assigned using the TCRdist pipeline. In a later analysis, each TCR beta chain was defined by its CDR3 amino acid sequence together with its V-gene family, and reads without a unique V-gene family were excluded. A later analysis removed nearly 600 highly shared, low-generation-probability nucleotide sequences to deal with suspected cross-contamination and a sequencing artifact. In a later analysis, a clonal expansion index was calculated for each public chain from normalized within-repertoire ranks of inferred template counts. Generation probabilities in a later analysis came from a VDJ recombination model fitted to out-of-frame rearrangements, and those results were checked against IGoR. In a later analysis, TCR-TCR, TCR-HLA and TCR-CMV co-occurrence was scored with hypergeometric tests, and a repertoire-size bias correction was applied to TCR pairs. In a later analysis, false discovery rates were estimated by permuting HLA or CMV assignments 20 times. A later analysis grouped co-occurring TCRs with DBSCAN, adding TCRdist sequence similarity when clustering within HLA-allele-positive subsets. For co-occurrence clustering, repertoires with fewer than 30,000 or more than 120,000 public chains were excluded, along with a handful of repertoires with anomalous nucleotide sharing. TCRdb retrieved this table from immuneACCESS and kept in-frame rearrangements only. Not all clones are present; in checked studies, unresolved V genes account for under half, and no reason is known for the remainder. The V and J calls and clone size were taken over from that table, and D and trimming were inferred from the DNA. This sample's clone table shows 70,000 or so clones. The biggest ten clones account for 0.83% of the sample.

In total, roughly 670 healthy bone marrow donors made up the cohort. At the time of sampling, all cohort members were nominally healthy, though unrecorded immune exposures were likely present. The donor was CMV seronegative and belonged to the group of more than 300 seronegative cohort members. A peripheral blood sample was provided by each donor, and peripheral blood mononuclear cells were used for TCR beta sequencing. Genomic DNA was extracted from the blood cell samples with the Qiagen DNeasy Blood Extraction Kit. To note about this clone: Its antigen is currently not known. Germline is not matched at one junction end, which may reflect a read error.

The TCR originated in a boy aged 5-17 years in good health and CMV-seronegative. Material: PBMCs.

The DNA sequence is TGTGCCTGGAGTGTTCGAGGGAGGGCAGATAAGCAGTATTTT. This sequence encodes CAWSVRGRADKQYF. The chain is assembled from TRBV30 and TRBJ2-3, with 7 central nucleotides matching TRBD2. The CDR1 and CDR2 encoded by the germline V gene (reference sequence) are GTSNPN and SVGIG. The CDR3, cysteine through phenylalanine, is 14 amino acids long. Just CDR3 DNA is preserved here, 42 bases in frame from base 1.